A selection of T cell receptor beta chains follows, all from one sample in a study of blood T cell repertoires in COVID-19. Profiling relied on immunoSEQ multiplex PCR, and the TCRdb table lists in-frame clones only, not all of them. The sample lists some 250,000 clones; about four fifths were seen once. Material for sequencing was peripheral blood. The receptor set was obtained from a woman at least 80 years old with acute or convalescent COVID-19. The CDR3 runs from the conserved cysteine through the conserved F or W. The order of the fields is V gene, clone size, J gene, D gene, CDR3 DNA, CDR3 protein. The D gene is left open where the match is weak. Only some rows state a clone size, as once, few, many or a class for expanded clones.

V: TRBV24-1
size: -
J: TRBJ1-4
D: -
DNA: TGTGCCACCAGTGTGGGGCAGAATGAAAAACTGTTTTTT
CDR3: CATSVGQNEKLFF

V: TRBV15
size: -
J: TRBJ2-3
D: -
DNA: TGTGCCACCAGCAGAGATCGGGGGACCTCCTTTACGCAGTATTTT
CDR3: CATSRDRGTSFTQYF

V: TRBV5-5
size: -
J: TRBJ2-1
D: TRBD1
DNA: TGTGCCAGCAGCTGGACAGGGGACAATGAGCAGTTCTTC
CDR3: CASSWTGDNEQFF

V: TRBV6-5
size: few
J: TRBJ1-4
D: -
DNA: TGTGCCAGCCGGGGGGGGCCTAATGAAAAACTGTTTTTT
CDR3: CASRGGPNEKLFF

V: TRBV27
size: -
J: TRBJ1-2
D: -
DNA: TGTGCCAGCAGTTTACGAGCTAACTATGGCTACACCTTC
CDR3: CASSLRANYGYTF

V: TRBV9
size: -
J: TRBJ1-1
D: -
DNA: TGTGCCAGCAGCGTAGCGGTGAACACTGAAGCTTTCTTT
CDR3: CASSVAVNTEAFF

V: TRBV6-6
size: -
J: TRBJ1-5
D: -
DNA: TGTGCCAGCAGCAGCTTTGGCGGACAGTTCAATCAGCCCCAGCATTTT
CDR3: CASSSFGGQFNQPQHF

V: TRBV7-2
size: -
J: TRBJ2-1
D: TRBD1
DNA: TGTGCCAGCAGCCTCGACAGGGTCCATGAGCAGTTCTTC
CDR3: CASSLDRVHEQFF

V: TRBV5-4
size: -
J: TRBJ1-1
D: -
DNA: TGTGCCAGCAGCCTTTCCTCTTCCTGGGCCACTGAAGCTTTCTTT
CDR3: CASSLSSSWATEAFF

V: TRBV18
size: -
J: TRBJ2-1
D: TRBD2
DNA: TGTGCCAGCTCACCAGCGGGGGGGCCACGGGAGCAGTTCTTC
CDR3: CASSPAGGPREQFF

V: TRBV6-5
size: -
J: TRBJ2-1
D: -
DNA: TGTGCCAGCACAGGGATAAGCTCCTACAATGAGCAGTTCTTC
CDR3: CASTGISSYNEQFF

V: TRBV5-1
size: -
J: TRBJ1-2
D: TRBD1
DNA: TGCGCCAGCAGCTCCTCCGGTTTAATAGGACAGGGAGACGGTGGCTACACCTTC
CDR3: CASSSSGLIGQGDGGYTF

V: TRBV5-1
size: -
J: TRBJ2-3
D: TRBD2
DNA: TGCGCCAGCAGCTTAGAACTAGCGGGGGGGCCAGATACGCAGTATTTT
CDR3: CASSLELAGGPDTQYF

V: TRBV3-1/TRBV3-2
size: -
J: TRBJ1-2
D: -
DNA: TGTGCCAGCAGCCAAGTGGGACGGAGGGGAAACTATGGCTACACCTTC
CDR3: CASSQVGRRGNYGYTF

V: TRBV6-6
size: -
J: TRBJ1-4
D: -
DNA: TGTGCCAGCAGTAGCGTGGATGAAAAACTGTTTTTT
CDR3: CASSSVDEKLFF

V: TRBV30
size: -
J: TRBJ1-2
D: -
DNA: TGTGCCTGGATCCAGAGGGGGGGCTTTGGCTACACCTTC
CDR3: CAWIQRGGFGYTF

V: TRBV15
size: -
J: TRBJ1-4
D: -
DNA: TGTGCCACCAGCAGAGCAGGGGAGAATGAAAAACTGTTTTTT
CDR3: CATSRAGENEKLFF

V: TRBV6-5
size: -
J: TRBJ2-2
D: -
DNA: TGTGCCAGCACCCTCCGGGGGGCTTACACCGGGGAGCTGTTTTTT
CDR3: CASTLRGAYTGELFF

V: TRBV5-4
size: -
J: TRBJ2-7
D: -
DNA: TGTGCCAGCAGCTTGGCCGGGAGTTCACGCGAGCAGTACTTC
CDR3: CASSLAGSSREQYF

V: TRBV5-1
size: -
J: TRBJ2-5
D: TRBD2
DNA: TGCGCCAGCAGCTTGGCGGCTAGCGGGCAAGAGACCCAGTACTTC
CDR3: CASSLAASGQETQYF

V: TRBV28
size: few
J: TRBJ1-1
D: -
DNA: TGTGCCAGCAGCCTACTAAGCACTGAAGCTTTCTTT
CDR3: CASSLLSTEAFF

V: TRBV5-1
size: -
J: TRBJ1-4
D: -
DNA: TGCGCCAGCAGCGAGGGACTGATAAATGAAAAACTGTTTTTT
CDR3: CASSEGLINEKLFF